The 8 T cell receptor beta chains reported below all come from one sample, sequenced in a study of CD8 T cells in ankylosing spondylitis listed by TCRdb under 2017. Receptor libraries were prepared by 5' RACE. Data came from an Illumina HiSeq 2500. TCRdb reprocessing: public reads trimmed at Q25 with fastp, clones called with MiXCR, in-frame beta chains kept. Rows with a matching CDR3 protein are joined into one entry that keeps the most common DNA and genes. The sample has roughly 130,000 distinct CDR3 sequences on record, around 15% of them singletons. 2.5% to 3% of the sample belongs to the ten largest clones. The sample was blood, either unsorted or a sorted T cell fraction (not recorded which). These receptors were taken from a female donor with ankylosing spondylitis or in good health (not recorded which).

The J gene is TRBJ1-1, the V gene TRBV7-2, with D unclear. CDR1 and CDR2 (germline): SGHTA, FQGNSA. CDR3 length equals 12 residues. V dropped 5 bases and J dropped 6 bases, with 10 bases sitting between them. The CDR3 bases are TGTGCCAGCAGCCCCCGGGCCGCTGAAGCTTTCTTT. Translation: CASSPRAAEAFF. Full variable domain (outside the CDR3, taken from reference TRBV7-2 and TRBJ1-1): GAGVSQSPSNKVTEKGKDVELRCDPISGHTALYWYRQSLGQGLEFLIYFQGNSAPDKSGLPSDRFSAERTGGSVSTLTIQRTQQEDSAVYLCASSPRAAEAFFGQGTRLTVV.

This clonotype was counted a few times. The chain recombines TRBV20-1 with TRBJ2-3; tentative D call: TRBD2 (6 bases). The length of the CDR3 is 15 residues. The germline CDR1 and CDR2 sequences are DFQATT and SNEGSKA (reference sequence). The germline V and J ends were trimmed by 5 bases and 2 bases, with 17 bases remaining between them. The CDR3 here is CSARAGLKNTDTQYF. The CDR3 DNA follows: TGCAGTGCTCGCGCGGGGCTCAAAAACACAGATACGCAGTATTTT.

CDR3 in DNA: TGTGCCAGCAGCTTCCGGGTGGGGGGTGCGTCCTACGAGCAGTACTTC. This sequence encodes CASSFRVGGASYEQYF. This chain connects TRBV7-2 to TRBJ2-7; tentative D call: TRBD2 (6 bases). Germline V gene data show CDR1 as SGHTA and CDR2 as FQGNSA. The V end lost 3 bases, the J end lost 1 base, and 16 bases lay between the germline ends. CDR3 length equals 16 residues.

This clonotype was counted only a few times. The chain has TRBV7-9 and TRBJ1-1; TRBD1 agrees at 9 bases. The ends lost 5 bases at V and 5 bases at J; junction bases unmatched: 6. CDR1 and CDR2 (germline): SEHNR, FQNEAQ (reference sequence). The length of the CDR3 is 14 residues. The CDR3 loop is CASSPGTGKTEAFF. For the CDR3, the DNA is TGTGCCAGCAGCCCCGGGACAGGGAAAACTGAAGCTTTCTTT. Full variable domain (missing parts from reference TRBV7-9 and TRBJ1-1): DTGVSQNPRHKITKRGQNVTFRCDPISEHNRLYWYRQTLGQGPEFLTYFQNEAQLEKSRLLSDRFSAERPKGSFSTLEIQRTEQGDSAMYLCASSPGTGKTEAFFGQGTRLTVV.

The CDR3 loop is CASSLRLAGGTGELFF. In nucleotides, the CDR3 is TGCGCCAGCAGCTTGCGACTAGCGGGGGGCACCGGGGAGCTGTTTTTT. V gene TRBV5-1 combines with J gene TRBJ2-2, with TRBD2 matching 13 bases. The CDR3 has 16 residues. Germline V gene data show CDR1 as SGHRS and CDR2 as YFSETQ. V trimming: 1 base; J trimming: 4 bases; junction bases outside the gene matches: 1.

In DNA form, the CDR3 reads TGCAGTGCTAGAAAAAGGGCGGGTATAGCGGGAGTGGAGACCCAGTACTTC. Its translation is CSARKRAGIAGVETQYF. The chain employs TRBV20-1 and TRBJ2-5; 9 bases are shared with TRBD2. This CDR3 contains 17 residues. V was pared by 2 bases and J by 5 bases, with 15 bases of the junction left unmatched. The germline gives CDR1 DFQATT, CDR2 SNEGSKA (reference sequence).

This clonotype was seen at least ten times. This rearrangement joins TRBV25-1 to TRBJ2-5; 8 bases match TRBD1. The CDR3 contains 18 residues. V gave up 3 bases and J gave up 1 base; unmatched junction bases: 13. CDR1 and CDR2 from the germline V gene are MGHDK and SYGVNS. CDR3 amino acids: CASSDPWTGTGFQETQYF. CDR3 bases: TGTGCCAGCAGTGACCCATGGACCGGGACAGGATTCCAAGAGACCCAGTACTTC.

For the CDR3, the DNA is TGTGCCAGCAGCGCCCGGGACAGGGTATCGACCGGGGAGCTGTTTTTT. Translation: CASSARDRVSTGELFF. The chain uses TRBV7-6 and TRBJ2-2; 9 bases map to TRBD1. Per the germline V gene, CDR1 is SGHVS and CDR2 is FNYEAQ. The CDR3 length is 16 residues. J gave up 5 bases and V 5 bases, and 9 bases lay outside the gene matches.